Listed below are T cell receptor beta chains from one sample, sequenced in a study of blood T cell repertoires in COVID-19. Sequencing was performed with immunoSEQ multiplex PCR; in TCRdb, only in-frame clones are kept and a portion is missing. The profile covers roughly 290,000 clones, with 80% to 85% appearing a single time and 15% to 19% taken by the ten largest. Sequencing used peripheral blood. The source of these receptors is a person between 65 and 79 years old with COVID-19, enrolled during active disease. Both conserved end residues are part of each CDR3. The D gene is left open where the match is weak. Some rows have no size entry. The others give once, few or many, or a class for an expanded clone.

- | TRBJ1-5 | TRBD1 | TRBV19 | TGTGCCAGTAGTACGACGGACAGGGGGCGTCGGCAGCCCCAGCATTTT | CASSTTDRGRRQPQHF
- | TRBJ1-1 | - | TRBV10-1 | TGCGCCAGTAGATGCCCACCGGACACTGAAGCTTTCTTT | CASRCPPDTEAFF
- | TRBJ1-3 | - | TRBV14 | TGTGCCAGCAGCCAACTAGGATCTGGAAACACCATATATTTT | CASSQLGSGNTIYF
- | TRBJ1-2 | TRBD1 | TRBV11-2 | TGTGCCAGCAGCCCAGACAGGGATTATGGCTACACCTTC | CASSPDRDYGYTF
- | TRBJ1-2 | - | TRBV9 | TGTGCCAGCAGCCAGACAGTGGGGGGCTACACCTTC | CASSQTVGGYTF
- | TRBJ2-7 | TRBD1 | TRBV11-3 | TGTGCCAGCAGCCTCTCGACAGGGGGAAACGAGCAGTACTTC | CASSLSTGGNEQYF
- | TRBJ1-6 | - | TRBV6-5 | TGTGCCAGCAGTTTTCCACGCGGACCCCTCCACTTT | CASSFPRGPLHF
- | TRBJ2-5 | - | TRBV4-1 | TGCGCCAGCAGCCAAGATCACATCGCGACCCAGTACTTC | CASSQDHIATQYF
- | TRBJ1-5 | TRBD1 | TRBV9 | TGTGCCAGCAGCCCCCGAGGGGGCCGGGGTCAGCCCCAGCATTTT | CASSPRGGRGQPQHF
- | TRBJ1-1 | TRBD1 | TRBV6-5 | TGTGCCAGCAGTTGGTTGGGACAGCTGAACACTGAAGCTTTCTTT | CASSWLGQLNTEAFF
once | TRBJ1-2 | - | TRBV24-1 | TGTGCCACCGGAGAGACAGGCAACTATGGCTACACCTTC | CATGETGNYGYTF
- | TRBJ2-7 | - | TRBV29-1 | TGCAGCGTTGAGACTCAGCGAGGGTACGAGCAGTACTTC | CSVETQRGYEQYF
- | TRBJ1-1 | - | TRBV7-2 | TGTGCCAGCAGCTTAAGTGGGGGGGCAGCGAAGAACACTGAAGCTTTCTTT | CASSLSGGAAKNTEAFF
- | TRBJ2-2 | - | TRBV4-2 | TGTGCCAGCAGCCAAGATCCCGAGCTGGCCGGGGAGCTGTTTTTT | CASSQDPELAGELFF
- | TRBJ1-2 | - | TRBV4-3 | TGCGCCAGCAGCCAGGAGGGCAACTATGGCTACACCTTC | CASSQEGNYGYTF
- | TRBJ2-3 | TRBD2 | TRBV6-4 | TGTGCCAGCAGTGAGCTAGCGGGACCTTATACGCAGTATTTT | CASSELAGPYTQYF
few | TRBJ1-4 | TRBD1 | TRBV4-3 | TGCGCCAGCAGCCGAGGCCGACCGGGACAGATTAATGAAAAACTGTTTTTT | CASSRGRPGQINEKLFF
- | TRBJ2-7 | - | TRBV6-5 | TGTGCCAGCAGTTACTCGTCCACTCCCCCTGGCGAGCAGTACTTC | CASSYSSTPPGEQYF
- | TRBJ2-7 | - | TRBV7-2 | TGTGCCAGCAGCGCGGTTCCCAGGGTCGAGCAGTACTTC | CASSAVPRVEQYF
once | TRBJ2-1 | - | TRBV13 | TGTGCCAGCAGCTTAGGGGTGTTTTTGGGAGTCTTAGACAATGAGCAGTTCTTC | CASSLGVFLGVLDNEQFF
- | TRBJ2-1 | TRBD2 | TRBV6-2/TRBV6-3 | TGTGCCAGCAGTTCCCACGGACTAGCGGGGCAACGCTCCTACAATGAGCAGTTCTTC | CASSSHGLAGQRSYNEQFF
once | TRBJ2-1 | TRBD2 | TRBV18 | TGTGCCAGCTCACGGGGACTAGCCGAATACAATGAGCAGTTCTTC | CASSRGLAEYNEQFF
few | TRBJ2-7 | TRBD2 | TRBV4-3 | TGCGCCAGCAGCCAAGAAGCGGGGGGGCCGGGCGTGTGGTCCTACGAGCAGTACTTC | CASSQEAGGPGVWSYEQYF
- | TRBJ1-3 | TRBD1 | TRBV18 | TGTGCCAGCTCACCTGAGGGGGCGTTCTTTGGAAACACCATATATTTT | CASSPEGAFFGNTIYF
few | TRBJ2-7 | TRBD2 | TRBV5-4 | TGTGCCAGCAGCCTAGCGGGAGTTTACGAGCAGTACTTC | CASSLAGVYEQYF
- | TRBJ1-2 | TRBD1 | TRBV5-1 | TGCGCCAGCCGGGACAGCGTGGTTGGCTACACCTTC | CASRDSVVGYTF
once | TRBJ2-1 | TRBD2 | TRBV11-2 | TGTGCCAGCAGAGCGGGAGATATTTTGGATGAGCAGTTCTTC | CASRAGDILDEQFF
few | TRBJ2-7 | - | TRBV4-1 | TGCGCCAGCAGCCGCGACCCAGGTTCCCAGGACGAGCAGTACTTC | CASSRDPGSQDEQYF
- | TRBJ2-3 | - | TRBV7-3 | TGTGCCAGCAGCTCCAATAGGGGTGGTTTTACAGATACGCAGTATTTT | CASSSNRGGFTDTQYF
- | TRBJ2-3 | TRBD2 | TRBV7-3 | TGTGCCAGCAGGAGAGGACTAGCGTCAGATACGCAGTATTTT | CASRRGLASDTQYF
- | TRBJ1-2 | - | TRBV3-1/TRBV3-2 | TGTGCCAGCAGCCAAGATAGAAATAACTATGGCTACACCTTC | CASSQDRNNYGYTF
- | TRBJ1-2 | - | TRBV6-4 | TGTGCCAGCAGCGATCCTTTAATTGACAGCCGAGGCTACACCTTC | CASSDPLIDSRGYTF
- | TRBJ2-2 | - | TRBV10-3 | TGTGCCATCAGTGATGGCGGGGGCTCGAACACCGGGGAGCTGTTTTTT | CAISDGGGSNTGELFF
- | TRBJ2-3 | TRBD2 | TRBV3-1/TRBV3-2 | TGTGCCAGCAGGACCGCGGGGGGCGGCACAGATACGCAGTATTTT | CASRTAGGGTDTQYF
- | TRBJ2-7 | - | TRBV3-1/TRBV3-2 | TGTGCCAGCAGCCTTGCCTGGCCGAGCGACGAGCAGTACTTC | CASSLAWPSDEQYF
- | TRBJ2-1 | TRBD2 | TRBV28 | TGTGCCAGCAGTTTTCTAGCGGGCACCTACAATGAGCAGTTCTTC | CASSFLAGTYNEQFF
- | TRBJ1-1 | - | TRBV2 | TGTGCCAGCAGTGAAGCGCTTCCAGGGGTCACTGAAGCTTTCTTT | CASSEALPGVTEAFF
- | TRBJ1-5 | - | TRBV3-1/TRBV3-2 | TGTGCCAGCAGCCTCAGACAGGAAAATCAGCCCCAGCATTTT | CASSLRQENQPQHF
- | TRBJ2-6 | TRBD1 | TRBV30 | TGCGGACAGGGGGCTGGGGCCAACGTCCTGACTTTC | CGQGAGANVLTF
- | TRBJ1-1 | - | TRBV18 | TGTGCCAGCTCACCAAGGGGGGGCGAGATGAACACTGAAGCTTTCTTT | CASSPRGGEMNTEAFF
- | TRBJ2-1 | TRBD1 | TRBV5-8 | TGTGCCAGCAGGGACGACAGGGGGCTAATCGATGAGCAGTTCTTC | CASRDDRGLIDEQFF
many | TRBJ2-7 | TRBD1 | TRBV14 | TGTGCCAGAACCGCGGACAGGCCCGTCCAGCAGTACTTC | CARTADRPVQQYF
- | TRBJ2-1 | - | TRBV27 | TGTGCCAGCCAGGGATCAGGGAACTACAATGAGCAGTTCTTC | CASQGSGNYNEQFF
- | TRBJ1-4 | TRBD1 | TRBV7-2 | TGTGCCAGCAGACGGGTCGGGACAGGGGCTGAAAAACTGTTTTTT | CASRRVGTGAEKLFF
few | TRBJ2-3 | - | TRBV28 | TGTGCCAGCAGTTTATCCCAGGGTCTCGATACGCAGTATTTT | CASSLSQGLDTQYF
- | TRBJ1-1 | - | TRBV5-5 | TGTGCCAGCAGCTGGGGGGTAAGGACTGAAGCTTTCTTT | CASSWGVRTEAFF
- | TRBJ1-3 | - | TRBV7-9 | TGTGCCAGCAGCTTAAACAGGGCTGGAAACACCATATATTTT | CASSLNRAGNTIYF
- | TRBJ2-1 | - | TRBV7-3 | TGTGCCAGCAGTTCCGGGGGAACAACCTACAATGAGCAGTTCTTC | CASSSGGTTYNEQFF
- | TRBJ1-5 | TRBD1 | TRBV7-2 | TGTGCCAGCAGCTCCCCGGGACAGGCGCGGCAGCCCCAGCATTTT | CASSSPGQARQPQHF